This entry is about one TCR beta chain. The data are from a study of blood T cell repertoires in COVID-19. Germline-derived CDR1 and CDR2 are SGHRS and YFSETQ. This CDR3 has 14 residues. V was shortened by 0 bases and J by 6 bases, with 13 bases between the two germline ends. Measured with immunoSEQ multiplex PCR; TCRdb has only the in-frame clones, and not every one. Of about 150,000 clones in the sample, about 80% are singletons; the top ten hold around 9.9%. The TCR originated in a man between 65 and 85 years old with active or convalescent COVID-19. This chain connects TRBV5-1 to TRBJ2-7; D might be TRBD2 (6 bases). The source material was peripheral blood. The CDR3: CASSLGEKEGEQYF. The CDR3 DNA sequence: TGCGCCAGCAGCTTGGGGGAAAAGGAGGGCGAGCAGTACTTC.